A selection of T cell receptor beta chains follows, all from one sample in a study of synovial regulatory T cells in juvenile arthritis. Profiled with immunoSEQ multiplex PCR; TCRdb holds only in-frame clones, not every one. This repertoire includes 2,100 or so clones. Sequencing was done on a sample of Treg cells from the synovium. These receptors originate from a donor aged 2-35 years with juvenile idiopathic arthritis. Each CDR3 is given with its conserved first and last residue. Clone sizes are shown as once, few, many, or a class for an expanded clone.

J	V	size	CDR3
TRBJ1-1	TRBV21-1	medium-sized	CASSKDSVNTEAFF
TRBJ1-2	TRBV19	medium-sized	CASSLGGYGYTF
TRBJ2-3	TRBV5-1	medium-sized	CASSTRTSGGALDTQYF
TRBJ1-4	TRBV19	medium-sized	CASSIDGGGFKLFF
TRBJ2-3	TRBV11-3	medium-sized	CASSLGRLTSDTQYF
TRBJ1-5	TRBV2	medium-sized	CASSIQGGGNQPQHF
TRBJ2-7	TRBV19	medium-sized	CASSRAGTGTALFYEQYF
TRBJ1-2	TRBV19	medium-sized	CASTDIDGYTF
TRBJ2-7	TRBV4-2	medium-sized	CASSLAGTGSYEQYF
TRBJ2-1	TRBV7-7	medium-sized	CASSLDNNNEQFF
TRBJ1-4	TRBV6-6	medium-sized	CASSYFVDEKLFF
TRBJ2-7	TRBV4-3	medium-sized	CASSQVLAGGIEQYF
TRBJ2-3	TRBV4-3	medium-sized	CASSLTKYTDTQYF
TRBJ1-5	TRBV12-5	medium-sized	CASGSGTGPYSNQPQHF
TRBJ1-1	TRBV5-1	medium-sized	CASSLEGRGKATEAFF
TRBJ1-1	TRBV14	medium-sized	CASSPSGHAFF
TRBJ1-3	TRBV2	medium-sized	CASSATGSGNTIYF
TRBJ2-2	TRBV19	medium-sized	CASSIPGGRTGELFF
TRBJ2-3	TRBV2	medium-sized	CASSLAGGHNTDTQYF
TRBJ1-2	TRBV6-5	medium-sized	CASSYSTGFGYTF
TRBJ2-2	TRBV5-1	medium-sized	CASRGGSMTGELFF
TRBJ1-6	TRBV21-1	medium-sized	CASSKGGGNSPLHF
TRBJ1-1	TRBV2	medium-sized	CASTQGADTEAFF
TRBJ1-2	TRBV18	medium-sized	CASSPPPGNYGYTF
TRBJ2-5	TRBV6-9	medium-sized	CASSYGWGETQYF
TRBJ2-3	TRBV6-6	medium-sized	CASSSERTDTQYF
TRBJ2-5	TRBV7-7	medium-sized	CASSFSPTGTQYF
TRBJ1-2	TRBV28	medium-sized	CASSFWGGYTF
TRBJ2-2	TRBV19	medium-sized	CASTRDRVKANTGELFF
TRBJ2-7	TRBV5-6	medium-sized	CASSLTGYEQYF
TRBJ2-1	TRBV5-5	medium-sized	CASSLANNEQFF
TRBJ2-3	TRBV6-6	medium-sized	CASSWDRAYSSSRQYF
TRBJ1-2	TRBV5-1	medium-sized	CASSAMGANYGYTF
TRBJ2-5	TRBV7-6	medium-sized	CASSRVYGEETQYF
TRBJ2-7	TRBV5-3	medium-sized	CASKRDPYEQYF
TRBJ2-7	TRBV19	medium-sized	CASSIFGTGAHEQYF
TRBJ2-1	TRBV7-2	medium-sized	CASSPQGQAGYNEQFF
TRBJ1-2	TRBV6-5	medium-sized	CASRPGAVYGYTF
TRBJ2-7	TRBV4-2	large	CASSQEGLRDHEQYF
TRBJ2-5	TRBV18	medium-sized	CASSEIPEAQETQYF
TRBJ2-5	TRBV19	medium-sized	CASSVRLQETQYF
TRBJ2-1	TRBV7-9	medium-sized	CASSLLAGLYNEQFF